This T cell receptor beta chain was retrieved from a study of beta chain features in type 1 diabetes. Across the whole study: There was similarity between patients and healthy donors in age, gender and cell yields.

Each sorted population was over 98% pure. The CDR3 has 13 residues. Looked up from germline, CDR1 is SGHNT and CDR2 is YYREEE (reference sequence). V lost 1 base and J lost 2, with 6 bases in between. Reverse transcribing all isolated RNA meant expressed TCRB transcripts were sequenced. Here immunoSEQ multiplex PCR was the method, and the copy in TCRdb shows in-frame clones only, minus some. The table has some 270,000 clones, roughly a tenth seen once. Study results and caveats: VDJ junctions sequenced from type 1 diabetes patients showed fewer insertions and more deletions. Among all four CD4+ subsets, Type 1 diabetes patients had TCRB CDR3s that were moderately but significantly shorter.

In regard to this clone: The target antigen is unknown. The sample has other DNA sequences that encode this CDR3 too.

The TCR comes from a man under 40 with type 1 diabetes. The source material was naive CD4+ T cells from blood. J is TRBJ2-5 and V is TRBV5-4; D ambiguous. The CDR3 nucleotides read TGTGCCAGCAGCTTGACAGTACAAGAGACCCAGTACTTC. Protein product: CASSLTVQETQYF.